This T cell receptor beta chain was sequenced during a study of blood T cell repertoires in COVID-19. Study overall: Sites across the United States, Italy and Spain contributed samples from acute and convalescent COVID-19. T cells, B-cell-depleted T cells, or PBMCs supplied cDNA or gDNA.

Original analysis: Estimates of nucleated cell counts were drawn from the amplification of reference gene primers. TCRdb's table, derived via immunoSEQ multiplex PCR, lists solely in-frame clones and lacks some. D and trimming come from the DNA, and the V and J calls and clone size come from that table. The repertoire holds about 260,000 clones, with about 87% as singletons. Between the trimmed V and J ends, which lost 4 bases and 5 bases, there was a span of 8 bases. CDR1 and CDR2 from the germline V gene are MNHEY and SVGAGI. The CDR3 consists of 12 residues. Sequencing used peripheral blood. The TCR was taken from a human donor in a cohort sampled during active COVID-19. The chain recombines TRBV6-5 with TRBJ1-1, with D hard to call. CDR3 in DNA: TGTGCCAGCAGTTTTTCGGGGACTGAAGCTTTCTTT. It yields the protein CASSFSGTEAFF.